This T cell receptor beta chain was sequenced during a study of CD8+ T cells in alopecia areata. RNA was isolated and reverse transcribed to cDNA, the sequencing template. Generated by immunoSEQ multiplex PCR, the TCRdb table keeps only in-frame clones and is missing some. The table includes 150,000 or so clones, 55% detected once. The CDR3 is 12 residues long. The V end lost 1 base, the J end lost 9 bases, and 7 bases lay between the germline ends. Germline V lookup: CDR1 SGHVS, CDR2 FQNEAQ. The chain uses TRBV7-8 and TRBJ2-1, with no clear D. Sequencing was carried out using CD4+ T cells sorted from blood. This TCR came from a human donor in good health. The CDR3 coding sequence is TGTGCCAGCAGCTTAGTAGGCAGTGAGCAGTTCTTC. The encoded protein is CASSLVGSEQFF.